Shown below are 19 T cell receptor beta chains from a single sample sequenced in a study of identical twins. TCRdb itself ran the 5' RACE reads through MiXCR, one entry per CDR3 protein. The table has about 240,000 distinct CDR3 sequences, 10% seen once. The sample was memory T cells sorted from blood. All receptors come from a man over 45 in good health.

V and J are TRBV15 and TRBJ2-2; tentatively, D is TRBD1 (5 bases). V gave up 1 base and J gave up 7 bases, with 10 bases separating them. Germline V gives CDR1 LNHNV, CDR2 YYDKDF (reference sequence). There are 14 residues in the CDR3. CDR3 sequence reads: CATSRAGIGGELFF. In DNA, the CDR3 is TGTGCCACCAGCAGAGCAGGGATCGGCGGGGAGCTGTTTTTT.

The chain employs TRBV10-3 and TRBJ2-7, with a possible D match to TRBD1 (6 bases). V lost 4 bases, J lost 7 bases, and 20 bases lay in between. CDR3 length: 15 amino acids. The V gene's germline CDR1 is ENHRY and CDR2 SYGVKD. The chain's CDR3 is CAISGETGVLMEQYF. Here the CDR3 DNA reads TGTGCCATCAGTGGGGAGACAGGTGTTTTAATGGAGCAGTACTTC.

This clonotype was seen many times. This chain connects TRBV29-1 to TRBJ2-5; D unclear. Trimming removed 8 bases at V and 2 bases at J, with 9 bases between. CDR1 is SQVTM, CDR2 ANQGSEA, per germline. The CDR3 has 11 amino acids. As DNA, the CDR3 is TGCAGCACCAGGCAGCAAGAGACCCAGTACTTC. Translated, it gives CSTRQQETQYF.

V gene TRBV6-1 combines with J gene TRBJ1-6; tentatively, D is TRBD1 (5 bases). This CDR3 comprises 16 residues. V was trimmed by 4 bases and J by 5 bases, leaving 15 bases between them. The germline V gene has CDR1 MNHNS and CDR2 SASEGT. The CDR3 reads CASSASGTVNNSPLHF. The CDR3 DNA reads TGTGCCAGCAGTGCAAGCGGGACTGTAAATAATTCACCCCTCCACTTT.

This clonotype has ten or more counts. This chain connects TRBV10-3 to TRBJ2-2, with 11 bases lining up with TRBD2. After removal of 4 bases from V and 3 bases from J, the junction contained 7 bases not matched to a gene. Germline V gene lookup returns CDR1 ENHRY and CDR2 SYGVKD. The CDR3 loop spans 17 amino acids. Here the CDR3 reads CAISAPVGLADTGELFF. The DNA for the CDR3 is TGTGCCATCAGTGCCCCGGTGGGACTAGCGGACACCGGGGAGCTGTTTTTT.

This clonotype has just a few counts. J is TRBJ2-1 and V is TRBV18; D is possibly TRBD2 (5 bases). Between the trimmed V and J ends, which lost 1 base and 0 bases, there was a span of 7 bases. From germline, CDR1 is KGHSH and CDR2 LQKENI. The CDR3 runs 15 residues. The CDR3 bases are TGTGCCAGCTCACCACGAGGGCTCTCCTACAATGAGCAGTTCTTC. As protein: CASSPRGLSYNEQFF.

This clonotype was detected ten times or more. The chain has TRBV7-9 and TRBJ2-1; 12 nucleotides line up with TRBD2. Germline loops: CDR1 SEHNR, CDR2 FQNEAQ (reference sequence). The V gene end was trimmed by 5 bases and the J gene end by 1 base; junction bases not matched to a gene: 9. The CDR3 length is 18 residues. This chain's CDR3 is CASSLRTSGKLSYNEQFF. The CDR3 bases are TGTGCCAGCAGCCTGAGGACTAGCGGGAAGTTGTCCTACAATGAGCAGTTCTTC.

This clonotype was counted many times. The chain is built from TRBV6-1 and TRBJ1-2; 8 nucleotides line up with TRBD1. CDR3 length equals 13 residues. The junction had 2 bases not matched to a gene; V was cut back by 4 bases and J by 4 bases. CDR1 and CDR2 from the germline V gene are MNHNS and SASEGT. CDR3 sequence: CASSGQGSYGYTF. The CDR3 DNA follows: TGTGCCAGCAGTGGACAGGGGAGCTATGGCTACACCTTC.

As for this clonotype: A much larger clone is a single base away; this may be a read error. J is TRBJ1-6 and V is TRBV30; D unresolved. Per the germline V gene, CDR1 is GTSNPN and CDR2 is SVGIG (reference sequence). This CDR3 comprises 13 residues. This CDR3 reads CAWNVGPNSLLHF. DNA of the CDR3: TGTGCCTGGAACGTAGGACCCAATTCACTCCTCCACTTT.

This clonotype was observed at least ten times. This sequence joins TRBV7-2 and TRBJ2-7, with 12 bases lining up with TRBD2. The CDR3 loop spans 16 amino acids. Germline V gene data show CDR1 as SGHTA and CDR2 as FQGNSA. The junction had 10 bases not matched to a gene; V was cut back by 4 bases and J by 6 bases. As DNA, the CDR3 is TGTGCCAGCAGCTCGTCCACGACTAGCGGGAGTCTCGAGCAGTACTTC. It codes for CASSSSTTSGSLEQYF.

The gene calls are TRBV20-1 and TRBJ1-5; D might be TRBD1 (5 bases). The CDR3 consists of 14 residues. V was shortened by 2 bases and J by 2 bases, with 10 bases between the two germline ends. Germline CDR1 and CDR2: DFQATT and SNEGSKA (reference sequence). The CDR3, as DNA: TGCAGTGCTAGACAGGGATCAGGCAATCAGCCCCAGCATTTT. This sequence encodes CSARQGSGNQPQHF.

This clonotype was counted at least ten times. The rearrangement uses TRBV4-1 and TRBJ1-6; TRBD1 agrees at 10 bases. V shed 4 bases, J shed 1 base, and the junction held 13 bases outside the gene matches. In germline, CDR1 is MGHRA, CDR2 YSYEKL. CDR3 length: 20 amino acids. The CDR3 DNA reads TGCGCCAGCAGCCTTCGGCGGGTAGGACAGGGGGAATCCTATAATTCACCCCTCCACTTT. As protein: CASSLRRVGQGESYNSPLHF.

This clonotype was detected only a few times. This CDR3 reads CSASTQETQYF. In nucleotides, the CDR3 is TGCAGTGCTTCAACGCAAGAGACCCAGTACTTC. The chain carries TRBV20-1 and TRBJ2-5; D not certain. Trimming removed 5 bases at V and 2 bases at J, with 6 bases between. The CDR3 consists of 11 residues. CDR1 is DFQATT and CDR2 is SNEGSKA in the germline V gene (reference sequence).

This clonotype was detected ten times or more. The V call is TRBV4-3, the J call TRBJ2-7; 8 bases fit TRBD1. The V gene's germline CDR1 is LGHNA and CDR2 YSLEER. This CDR3 is 13 amino acids long. V lost 5 bases to trimming and J lost 7 bases; unmatched junction nucleotides: 7. The CDR3 protein is CASSEWTGWEQYF. The CDR3 DNA reads as TGCGCCAGCAGCGAGTGGACAGGGTGGGAGCAGTACTTC.

The rearrangement uses TRBV6-5 and TRBJ1-6; TRBD1 matches at 11 bases. CDR3 length: 18 amino acids. Germline V gene lookup returns CDR1 MNHEY and CDR2 SVGAGI. The ends lost 5 bases at V and 9 bases at J; junction bases unmatched: 15. Written as DNA, the CDR3 is TGTGCCAGCAGTAACAGGGGGACAGGGGGGAGCGGAGGTTCACCCCTCCACTTT. Its protein product is CASSNRGTGGSGGSPLHF.

This clonotype was picked up a small number of times. This chain connects TRBV20-1 to TRBJ2-2; either TRBD1 or TRBD2 may fit D (5 bases each). Trimming removed 4 bases at V and 6 bases at J, with 9 bases between. Germline V gene lookup returns CDR1 DFQATT and CDR2 SNEGSKA (reference sequence). The CDR3 has 12 residues. The DNA for the CDR3 is TGCAGTGCTACGGTGGGGGCCGGGGAGCTGTTTTTT. Translated: CSATVGAGELFF.

This clonotype was detected ten times or more. V is TRBV20-1 and J is TRBJ1-2; D remains unclear. Trimming cost V 2 bases and J 2 bases, with 15 bases left between them. The germline gives CDR1 DFQATT, CDR2 SNEGSKA (reference sequence). The CDR3 is 15 residues long. For the CDR3, the DNA is TGCAGTGCTAGACCACGGATAATTAGAAACTATGGCTACACCTTC. This translates into CSARPRIIRNYGYTF.

This clonotype appeared a few times. This chain connects TRBV6-1 to TRBJ2-1; 7 bases agree with TRBD1. Looked up from germline, CDR1 is MNHNS and CDR2 is SASEGT. V was clipped by 2 bases and J by 0 bases; unmatched bases: 4. This CDR3 region has 16 residues. The CDR3 nucleotides are TGTGCCAGCAGTGAAAATGCAGGGGGCTCCTACAATGAGCAGTTCTTC. Translating it yields CASSENAGGSYNEQFF.

This clonotype was counted many times. This chain uses TRBV9 with TRBJ2-7; 7 positions match TRBD2. V shed 1 base, J shed 2 bases, and the junction held 6 bases outside the gene matches. Germline assignment: CDR1 SGDLS and CDR2 YYNGEE. The CDR3 extends over 15 amino acids. The CDR3 DNA reads as TGTGCCAGCAGCGTATCCGGGACTAACCCCTACGAGCAGTACTTC. Protein sequence: CASSVSGTNPYEQYF.